This TCR beta chain derives from a study of blood T cell repertoires in COVID-19. Study-level information: PBMCs, B-cell-depleted T cells, or T cells were the source of the cDNA or gDNA that made up the material.

The method was immunoSEQ multiplex PCR; TCRdb's version includes in-frame clones alone and lacks a portion of them. The repertoire holds 98,000 or so clones, with 85% to 90% as singletons. V shed 5 bases and J 5 bases; nucleotides not matched to a gene: 12. The length of the CDR3 is 16 residues. Per germline, CDR1 LNHNV and CDR2 YYDKDF (reference sequence). This TCR was sampled from a human donor in a cohort sampled during active COVID-19. The chain joins TRBV15 to TRBJ2-3; 8 nucleotides agree with TRBD1. Sequencing used peripheral blood. The CDR3 region is CATSGRYGQGGDTQYF. As DNA, the CDR3 is TGTGCCACCAGCGGTAGATATGGACAGGGCGGAGATACGCAGTATTTT.